The sample holds many counts of the clone carrying this T cell receptor (delta chain). This DNA translates differently at residue 18 from the TCRdb protein, which is that of a much larger clone; a read error is likely, and the protein shown is the DNA's own translation. The data originate from a study of γδ T cells in repeated Plasmodium falciparum infection. This CDR3 contains 26 residues. The V gene end was trimmed by 3 bases and the J gene end by 0 bases; junction bases not matched to a gene: 37. Germline loops: CDR1 TSWWSYY, CDR2 QGS. Vgamma9/Vdelta2+ and Vdelta2-negative gammadelta T cells were flow-sorted from PBMC for bulk sequencing. With CATT, TCRdb re-called clones from the multiplex PCR reads. Of approximately 53,000 delta-chain clones listed, roughly 1.8% are singletons.

The chain uses TRDV1 and TRDJ1; 7 bases are shared with TRDD3. The sequencing input was gamma-delta T cells from blood. The sequence derives from a pool of human donors (malaria-infected and uninfected, not separated). DNA for the CDR3: TGTGCTCTTGGGGAGCCCCAGCCCCAACCATTCCGTACAGTACTGGGGAGACTCTTTTACACCGATAAACTCATCTTT. It encodes CALGEPQPQPFRTVLGRLFYTDKLIF.